A single sample is the source of the 22 T cell receptor beta chains below, sequenced in a study of CD8 T cells in ankylosing spondylitis. Using its own MiXCR run on the 5' RACE reads, TCRdb lists one record per CDR3 protein. The data show some 120,000 distinct CDR3 sequences, roughly an eighth seen once. Sequencing input: blood, either unsorted or a sorted T cell fraction (not recorded which). These receptors were collected from a female donor with ankylosing spondylitis or in good health (not recorded which).

This clonotype was counted at least ten times. This chain's CDR3 is CASSLWAGIAYEQYF. Here the CDR3 DNA reads TGTGCCAGCAGCTTATGGGCAGGGATAGCCTACGAGCAGTACTTC. The chain is built from TRBV7-9 and TRBJ2-7, with D maybe TRBD1 (5 bases). This CDR3 is 15 amino acids long. Germline CDR1 is SEHNR and CDR2 is FQNEAQ (reference sequence). V lost 2 bases to trimming and J lost 2 bases, with 13 bases between them.

The table lists this clonotype with a few counts. The chain employs TRBV5-1 and TRBJ2-5; D is possibly TRBD2 (6 bases). Trimming pared 6 bases from V and 3 bases from J, leaving 12 bases between. Germline values: CDR1 SGHRS, CDR2 YFSETQ. The CDR3 has 13 residues. The CDR3 reads CASTRTGEETQYF. The CDR3 DNA follows: TGCGCCAGCACCCGAACGGGAGAAGAGACCCAGTACTTC.

This clonotype was detected many times. V gene TRBV20-1 combines with J gene TRBJ2-7; 10 bases match TRBD1. The junction had 5 bases not matched to a gene; V was cut back by 6 bases and J by 3 bases. CDR3 length: 13 residues. The V gene's germline CDR1 is DFQATT and CDR2 SNEGSKA (reference sequence). The DNA for the CDR3 is TGCAGTGCCCTACGGGACAGGGGCTACGAGCAGTACTTC. It yields the protein CSALRDRGYEQYF.

This clonotype was observed at least ten times. J is TRBJ2-1 and V is TRBV29-1; D might be TRBD2 (5 bases). Between the trimmed V and J ends, which lost 6 bases and 4 bases, there was a span of 16 bases. Per germline, CDR1 SQVTM and CDR2 ANQGSEA. This CDR3 spans 14 amino acids. The CDR3 coding sequence is TGCAGCGTCCGAGTGCTACTAGTTTACAATGAGCAGTTCTTC. Its translation is CSVRVLLVYNEQFF.

The chain is built from TRBV15 and TRBJ2-7; D is perhaps TRBD1 (5 bases). Trimming removed 3 bases at V and 6 bases at J, with 12 bases between. This CDR3 has 13 residues. The V gene's germline CDR1 is LNHNV and CDR2 YYDKDF (reference sequence). The CDR3: CATSRTASREQYF. The CDR3 DNA sequence: TGTGCCACCAGCAGGACAGCCAGTCGCGAGCAGTACTTC.

The rearrangement joins TRBV3-1 to TRBJ1-1; TRBD1 might be the D (6 bases). Germline CDR1 is LGHDT and CDR2 is YNNKEL (reference sequence). Trimming stripped 1 base from V and 9 bases from J, with 15 bases between. This CDR3 comprises 14 residues. This CDR3 is CASSQGGGGPKAFF. The CDR3 DNA reads as TGTGCCAGCAGCCAAGGGGGAGGGGGACCAAAAGCTTTCTTT.

This clonotype has at least ten counts. DNA of the CDR3: TGCAGTGCTACAGGACAGGGGCAAGAGACCCAGTACTTC. Translating gives CSATGQGQETQYF. This chain connects TRBV20-1 to TRBJ2-5; 9 bases match TRBD1. The CDR3 covers 13 residues. The germline V gene encodes CDR1 DFQATT and CDR2 SNEGSKA (reference sequence). V lost 4 bases to trimming and J lost 2 bases; unmatched junction nucleotides: 2.

The rearrangement joins TRBV20-1 to TRBJ1-3; D is unresolved. Deletions cut 3 bases from V and 1 base from J, with 7 bases between. The germline V gene has CDR1 DFQATT and CDR2 SNEGSKA (reference sequence). This CDR3 spans 13 amino acids. The CDR3 region is CSASQFSGNTIYF. CDR3 nucleotide sequence: TGCAGTGCTAGTCAGTTTTCTGGAAACACCATATATTTT.

This clonotype was recorded at least ten times. The chain uses TRBV5-5 and TRBJ2-1, with 12 bases that match TRBD2. Trimming took 2 bases from V and 0 from J; bases not matched to a gene: 6. This CDR3 has 18 amino acids. Germline V lookup: CDR1 SGHKS, CDR2 YYEKEE (reference sequence). CDR3 in DNA: TGTGCCAGCAGCTTTAGACTAGCGGGAGCAAGCTCCTACAATGAGCAGTTCTTC. Its protein product is CASSFRLAGASSYNEQFF.

The rearrangement links TRBV30 to TRBJ2-2; tentatively, D is TRBD1 (7 bases). Germline loops: CDR1 GTSNPN, CDR2 SVGIG (reference sequence). Trimming shortened V by 1 base and J by 3 bases, and 15 bases separated the two germline ends. The CDR3 extends over 16 amino acids. CDR3 residues: CAWSDAGQPYTGELFF. The DNA of the CDR3 is TGTGCCTGGAGTGATGCGGGACAGCCGTACACCGGGGAGCTGTTTTTT.

V and J are TRBV6-1 and TRBJ2-2; D not certain. The CDR3 runs to 15 residues. V was cut by 6 bases and J by 2 bases, with 13 bases left in between. Looked up from germline, CDR1 is MNHNS and CDR2 is SASEGT. The DNA of the CDR3 is TGTGCCAGCAGACCCACCGGGCCAAACACCGGGGAGCTGTTTTTT. As protein: CASRPTGPNTGELFF.

This clonotype was seen repeatedly, ten times or more. This chain uses TRBV5-1 with TRBJ2-3, with D perhaps TRBD2 (6 bases). The CDR3 totals 16 residues. Germline CDR1 is SGHRS and CDR2 is YFSETQ. V lost 2 bases, J lost 11 bases, and 24 bases lay in between. CDR3 amino acids: CASSFSSAGPRVMQYF. CDR3 DNA sequence: TGCGCCAGCAGCTTTTCGTCGGCGGGGCCGCGAGTTATGCAGTATTTT.

The chain couples TRBV30 to TRBJ2-2; D may be TRBD2 (6 bases). CDR3 size: 14 residues. The V gene's germline CDR1 is GTSNPN and CDR2 SVGIG (reference sequence). Trimming shortened V by 3 bases and J by 5 bases, and 13 bases separated the two germline ends. In DNA form, the CDR3 reads TGTGCCTGGAGCGGGGGTATGGGGACCGGGGAGCTGTTTTTT. Its protein is CAWSGGMGTGELFF.

The CDR3 sequence: CASSFSPAGGPTDTQYF. In DNA, the CDR3 is TGTGCCAGCAGTTTTTCGCCGGCGGGGGGGCCCACAGATACGCAGTATTTT. The gene calls are TRBV12-3 or TRBV12-4 and TRBJ2-3, with TRBD2 matching 9 bases. CDR3 length: 17 residues. J was trimmed by 2 bases and V by 3 bases; bases with no gene match: 9.

This clonotype was observed a handful of times. The DNA for the CDR3 is TGTGCCAGCCCTCCCCAGACTAGCGGGTTATACGAGCAGTACTTC. This gives the protein CASPPQTSGLYEQYF. V usage is TRBV27 and J usage is TRBJ2-7; TRBD2 aligns across 10 bases. From germline, CDR1 is MNHEY and CDR2 SMNVEV (reference sequence). Germline trimming cut 8 bases from V and 4 bases from J; bases unmatched to any gene: 11. The CDR3 spans 15 residues.

V usage is TRBV20-1 and J usage is TRBJ1-5; 7 nucleotides align to TRBD1. J lost 1 base, V lost 6 bases, and 3 bases had no gene match. The CDR3 extends over 13 amino acids. Germline loops: CDR1 DFQATT, CDR2 SNEGSKA (reference sequence). The CDR3, as DNA: TGCAGTGCCACACAGGGGAGCAATCAGCCCCAGCATTTT. Residues: CSATQGSNQPQHF.

Many counts were recorded for this clonotype. The rearrangement links TRBV20-1 to TRBJ2-1; either TRBD1 or TRBD2 may supply D (5 bases each). Germline CDR1 DFQATT, CDR2 SNEGSKA (reference sequence). Trimming cost V 6 bases and J 1 base, with 19 bases left between them. The CDR3 extends over 16 amino acids. CDR3 in DNA: TGCAGTGCCCAAACCCGATCGGGGCCATCCTACAATGAGCAGTTCTTC. Protein product: CSAQTRSGPSYNEQFF.

This clonotype was found many times. The chain has TRBV20-1 and TRBJ2-4; 11 bases map to TRBD1. CDR1 is DFQATT, CDR2 SNEGSKA, per germline (reference sequence). This CDR3 comprises 16 residues. V lost 6 bases to trimming and J lost 3 bases; unmatched junction nucleotides: 10. The CDR3 DNA follows: TGCAGTGCCACCGGGACAGGGGGAGCGGGCAAAAACATTCAGTACTTC. It yields the protein CSATGTGGAGKNIQYF.

There are a few counts of this clonotype. CDR3 in DNA: TGCGCCAGCAGCTTGGTCGGGGGGCCTGGATCCTACGAGCAGTACTTC. Protein product: CASSLVGGPGSYEQYF. The gene calls are TRBV5-1 and TRBJ2-7, with D perhaps matching TRBD2 (7 bases). Germline assignment: CDR1 SGHRS and CDR2 YFSETQ. The CDR3 consists of 16 residues. Trimming removed 0 bases at V and 1 base at J, with 14 bases between.

In its sample, this clonotype was seen a few times. This chain links TRBV7-9 with TRBJ2-5, with D possibly matching TRBD2 (7 bases). The CDR3 is 15 amino acids. Per germline, CDR1 SEHNR and CDR2 FQNEAQ (reference sequence). The V and J ends lost 3 bases and 2 bases respectively, with 13 bases between them. The CDR3 is CASSFKGGVQETQYF. As DNA, the CDR3 is TGTGCCAGCAGCTTCAAGGGGGGGGTACAAGAGACCCAGTACTTC.

As to this clonotype: The junction departs from germline at one end; a sequencing error may be responsible. This rearrangement joins TRBV11-3 to TRBJ1-1; TRBD1 agrees at 7 bases. Germline V gene lookup returns CDR1 SGHNT and CDR2 YENEEA. CDR3 length: 15 amino acids. CDR3 in amino acids: CASSLNRGVKTEAFF. Here the CDR3 DNA reads TGTGCCAGCAGCTTAAACAGGGGAGTGAAAACTGAAGCTTTCTTT.

This clonotype was counted many times. This chain joins TRBV5-1 and TRBJ1-6; possibly TRBD1 for D (5 bases). Deletions cut 3 bases from V and 5 bases from J, with 15 bases between. The CDR3 has 16 residues. Germline assignment: CDR1 SGHRS and CDR2 YFSETQ. CDR3 in DNA: TGCGCCAGCAGCTCGACCGTTTTCAGGGATAATTCACCCCTCCACTTT. It translates to CASSSTVFRDNSPLHF.